This TCR beta chain is from a study of blood T cell repertoires in COVID-19. The J segment lost 6 bases and the V segment lost 7 bases, leaving 9 bases of the junction unmatched. The CDR3 is 13 residues long. Using immunoSEQ multiplex PCR, the repertoire was profiled, and TCRdb retains in-frame clones only, with some absent. The table records 200,000 to 250,000 clones, roughly 82% of them present only once. The sample consisted of PBMCs or T cells enriched from blood (not recorded which). This TCR derives from a woman aged 50 to 65 who had recovered from COVID-19. This chain uses TRBV12-3 or TRBV12-4 with TRBJ2-7, with 7 bases matching TRBD1. DNA for the CDR3: TGTGCCAGCAATACACAGGGGTGGGTCGAGCAGTACTTC. Protein: CASNTQGWVEQYF.